This T cell receptor beta chain came from a study of type 1 regulatory T cells. About the research overall: T-allo10 is a Tr1-enriched, alloantigen-specific CD4 T cell product made in vitro.

The germline CDR1 and CDR2 sequences are MNHEY and SVGEGT. This CDR3 comprises 16 residues. V was clipped by 3 bases and J by 4 bases, with 15 bases between them. TCRdb used MiXCR to reprocess the reads, holding one entry per CDR3 protein. The sample shows 60,000 to 70,000 distinct CDR3 sequences, around 49% of them seen only once. Findings and caveats of the study: Tr1 cells had a more restricted TCR repertoire than non-Tr1 cells.

About this clonotype: Its antigen is undetermined.

The sequence was collected from a human donor in good health. The rearrangement links TRBV6-2 or TRBV6-3 to TRBJ1-4; D unclear. The sample consisted of cultured non-Tr1 T cells, either the whole culture or a sorted T cell fraction (not recorded which). The CDR3 nucleotides read TGTGCCAGCAGTTATGGTTTGACCGCGGGTAATGAAAAACTGTTTTTT. Translating gives CASSYGLTAGNEKLFF.